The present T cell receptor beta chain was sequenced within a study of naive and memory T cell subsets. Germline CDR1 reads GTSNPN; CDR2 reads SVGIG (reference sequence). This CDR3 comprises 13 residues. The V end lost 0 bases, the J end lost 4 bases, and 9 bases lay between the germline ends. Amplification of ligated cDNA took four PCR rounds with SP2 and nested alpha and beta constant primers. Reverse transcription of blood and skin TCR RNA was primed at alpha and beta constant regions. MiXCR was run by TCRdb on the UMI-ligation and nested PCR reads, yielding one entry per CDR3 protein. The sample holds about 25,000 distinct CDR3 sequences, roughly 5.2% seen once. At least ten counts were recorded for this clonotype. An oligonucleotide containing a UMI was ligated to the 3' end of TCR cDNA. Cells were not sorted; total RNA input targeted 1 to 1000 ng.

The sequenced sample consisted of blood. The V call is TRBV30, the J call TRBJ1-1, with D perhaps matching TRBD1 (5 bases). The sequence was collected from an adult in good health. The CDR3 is CAWSVGGLTEAFF. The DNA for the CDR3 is TGTGCCTGGAGTGTTGGGGGACTCACTGAAGCTTTCTTT.